Presented here are 29 T cell receptor beta chains from one specimen sequenced in a study of radiation and T cells in renal cell carcinoma. Assay used: immunoSEQ multiplex PCR; TCRdb lists only in-frame clones, some missing. The data hold roughly 130,000 clones, with roughly 88% observed a single time. Noted time point: baseline pretreatment blood. Indicated treatment: 15 Gy SBRT to primary tumor, nephrectomy 4 weeks later. The sample was blood, taken from a patient whose treatment included radiotherapy and nephrectomy. Every receptor here comes from a woman aged 45-65 years with renal cell carcinoma.

The gene calls are TRBV6-5 and TRBJ2-7, with TRBD2 matching 7 bases. Germline V CDR1 and CDR2: MNHEY, SVGAGI. This CDR3 has 16 amino acids. After removal of 4 bases from V and 4 bases from J, the junction contained 13 bases not matched to a gene. The CDR3 reads CASSSSGGPLVYEQYF. The CDR3, as DNA: TGTGCCAGCAGTTCCTCGGGGGGACCTCTAGTGTACGAGCAGTACTTC.

The chain combines TRBV19 with TRBJ1-1; D ambiguous. Looked up from germline, CDR1 is LNHDA and CDR2 is SQIVND (reference sequence). The CDR3 consists of 14 residues. The germline V and J ends were trimmed by 3 bases and 5 bases, with 13 bases remaining between them. The CDR3 loop is CASSILGARTEAFF. CDR3 sequence (DNA): TGTGCCAGTAGTATTCTGGGCGCCCGGACTGAAGCTTTCTTT.

This chain connects TRBV9 to TRBJ2-1; D call uncertain. The CDR3 extends over 13 amino acids. The germline CDR1 and CDR2 sequences are SGDLS and YYNGEE. Trimming removed 0 bases from V and 7 bases from J, with 8 bases in between. The CDR3 DNA reads as TGTGCCAGCAGCGTAGGGTGGGTAAATGAGCAGTTCTTC. Translation gives CASSVGWVNEQFF.

This clone was detected once. The CDR3 sequence is CASSDPRTDTGELFF. The CDR3 region has the DNA TGCGCCAGCAGCGACCCGCGGACAGACACCGGGGAGCTGTTTTTT. The chain carries TRBV5-1 and TRBJ2-2; a weak D match, TRBD1 (6 bases). The V end was cut by 4 bases, the J end by 3 bases, with 13 bases between. Germline values: CDR1 SGHRS, CDR2 YFSETQ. This CDR3 contains 15 residues. The whole variable domain, filled in from reference TRBV5-1 and TRBJ2-2, reads KAGVTQTPRYLIKTRGQQVTLSCSPISGHRSVSWYQQTPGQGLQFLFEYFSETQRNKGNFPGRFSGRQFSNSRSEMNVSTLELGDSALYLCASSDPRTDTGELFFGEGSRLTVL.

The CDR3 DNA reads as TGCGCCAGCAGCCTCAGGGCCCCCGCAGAGACCCAGTACTTC. This gives the protein CASSLRAPAETQYF. V usage is TRBV5-1 and J usage is TRBJ2-5; D possibly corresponds to TRBD1 (5 bases). Germline V gene lookup returns CDR1 SGHRS and CDR2 YFSETQ. V was shortened by 4 bases and J by 4 bases, with 14 bases between the two germline ends. The CDR3 runs to 14 residues.

The CDR3 nucleotides are TGTGCCAGCAGCTTATACCTGTTGGGAGCGGGGGGGCAGAATGAGCAGTTCTTC. Its protein product is CASSLYLLGAGGQNEQFF. The V call is TRBV7-8, the J call TRBJ2-1; TRBD2 matches 10 bases. The CDR3 is 18 amino acids. Germline V gene sequence: CDR1 SGHVS, CDR2 FQNEAQ. V dropped 2 bases and J dropped 7; count of bases not matched to a gene: 14.

This clone appeared once. J is TRBJ2-2 and V is TRBV27, with D maybe TRBD2 (5 bases). The germline V gene has CDR1 MNHEY and CDR2 SMNVEV (reference sequence). The V gene lost 9 bases and the J gene lost 1 base, with 15 bases spanning the gap. CDR3 size: 15 residues. CDR3: CASSREGENTGELFF. The DNA of the CDR3 is TGTGCCAGTTCCCGGGAAGGAGAGAACACCGGGGAGCTGTTTTTT.

This chain links TRBV4-3 with TRBJ2-7, with 8 bases that match TRBD1. V was clipped by 2 bases and J by 5 bases; unmatched bases: 8. This CDR3 has 15 amino acids. Germline V gene sequence: CDR1 LGHNA, CDR2 YSLEER. The CDR3 loop reads CASSQSRGTGNEQYF. The CDR3 DNA is TGCGCCAGCAGCCAAAGTAGGGGGACAGGAAACGAGCAGTACTTC.

The V gene is TRBV7-9, the J gene TRBJ2-3; D not resolved. The V and J ends lost 5 bases and 4 bases respectively, with 7 bases between them. CDR1 is SEHNR, CDR2 FQNEAQ, per germline (reference sequence). The CDR3 totals 12 residues. CDR3 coding DNA: TGTGCCAGCAGCCCCTTGGCAGATACGCAGTATTTT. Translation: CASSPLADTQYF.

The chain carries TRBV14 and TRBJ1-2; D unresolved. Germline V gene lookup returns CDR1 SGHDN and CDR2 FVKESK. The CDR3 has 14 residues. V dropped 0 bases and J dropped 4 bases, with 9 bases sitting between them. CDR3 protein: CASSQDSSLYGYTF. The CDR3 DNA reads TGTGCCAGCAGCCAAGATAGCAGCCTCTATGGCTACACCTTC.

This clone is a singleton in its sample. The chain's CDR3 is CASSSGNLHGYTF. The CDR3 DNA follows: TGCGCCAGCAGCTCGGGGAATCTTCATGGCTACACCTTC. The genes are TRBV5-1 and TRBJ1-2; D unresolved. Germline V CDR1 and CDR2: SGHRS, YFSETQ. The CDR3 has 13 amino acids. Trimming removed 3 bases at V and 6 bases at J, with 12 bases between.

This clone turned up a few times. The chain combines TRBV5-1 with TRBJ2-7; the D is unclear. The CDR3 covers 12 residues. V lost 0 bases and J lost 2, with 3 bases in between. Germline V gene lookup returns CDR1 SGHRS and CDR2 YFSETQ. CDR3 DNA: TGCGCCAGCAGCTTGGTTCCCTACGAGCAGTACTTC. Translating it yields CASSLVPYEQYF.

The chain is built from TRBV30 and TRBJ2-3; 7 positions agree with TRBD2. With V trimmed by 3 bases and J by 8 bases, 8 bases remained unmatched. This CDR3 is 13 amino acids long. Germline V gene lookup returns CDR1 GTSNPN and CDR2 SVGIG (reference sequence). Here the CDR3 DNA reads TGTGCCTGGAGCACTAGCGTAGGATCTACGCAGTATTTT. Its translation: CAWSTSVGSTQYF.

This clone was found a few times. This rearrangement joins TRBV20-1 to TRBJ1-1; D is undetermined. The CDR3 totals 11 residues. V lost 3 bases to trimming and J lost 4 bases, with 6 bases between them. The germline gives CDR1 DFQATT, CDR2 SNEGSKA (reference sequence). The CDR3 nucleotides are TGCAGTGCTAGTTGGGTCACTGAAGCTTTCTTT. The encoded protein is CSASWVTEAFF.

In its sample, this clone was seen once. In DNA form, the CDR3 reads TGTGCCACCACAGGGGGCGCTAATCAGCCCCAGCATTTT. This translates into CATTGGANQPQHF. The chain has TRBV6-5 and TRBJ1-5, with 9 bases that match TRBD1. The CDR3 runs to 13 residues. V was pared by 10 bases and J by 4 bases, with 5 bases of the junction left unmatched. Germline V gene lookup returns CDR1 MNHEY and CDR2 SVGAGI.

The genes are TRBV14 and TRBJ1-4; TRBD1 is a possible D gene (5 bases). From germline, CDR1 is SGHDN and CDR2 FVKESK. The length of the CDR3 is 15 residues. Between the trimmed V and J ends, which lost 3 bases and 3 bases, there was a span of 11 bases. For the CDR3, the DNA is TGTGCCAGCAGCCATAGACAGAATTCTAATGAAAAACTGTTTTTT. It is translated as CASSHRQNSNEKLFF.

The rearrangement links TRBV10-1 to TRBJ2-1, with D unclear. V was cut by 4 bases and J by 5 bases, with 15 bases left in between. Germline values: CDR1 WNHNN, CDR2 SYGVQD (reference sequence). This CDR3 spans 15 amino acids. CDR3 sequence reads: CASSGQLGANNEQFF. CDR3 DNA sequence: TGCGCCAGCAGTGGTCAGCTAGGCGCCAACAATGAGCAGTTCTTC.

V gene TRBV11-2 combines with J gene TRBJ1-1; 9 positions match TRBD1. Per the germline V gene, CDR1 is SGHAT and CDR2 is FQNNGV. V was pared by 3 bases and J by 1 base, with 15 bases of the junction left unmatched. The CDR3 contains 19 residues. CDR3 coding DNA: TGTGCCAGCAGCTTTTTTAGGTACAGGGGGCTCCTAGGGAACACTGAAGCTTTCTTT. It is translated as CASSFFRYRGLLGNTEAFF.

The chain combines TRBV27 with TRBJ1-1; possibly TRBD1 for D (5 bases). CDR3 size: 15 residues. V gave up 6 bases and J gave up 2 bases, with 16 bases separating them. Germline V gene lookup returns CDR1 MNHEY and CDR2 SMNVEV (reference sequence). The CDR3 bases are TGTGCCAGCAGGTATTCGGGACGGTTCAACACTGAAGCTTTCTTT. Protein sequence: CASRYSGRFNTEAFF.

The rearrangement joins TRBV4-3 to TRBJ1-5, with D uncertain. Germline CDR1 reads LGHNA; CDR2 reads YSLEER. V was pared by 0 bases and J by 7 bases, with 7 bases between. The CDR3 sequence is 13 residues long. The CDR3 DNA follows: TGCGCCAGCAGCCAAGATCGCCGGCAGCCCCAGCATTTT. Translation gives CASSQDRRQPQHF.

The V and J genes are TRBV5-1 and TRBJ2-3; D not resolved. The V end was cut by 0 bases, the J end by 0 bases, with 8 bases between. The CDR3 consists of 15 residues. Germline V lookup: CDR1 SGHRS, CDR2 YFSETQ. CDR3: CASSLDPESTDTQYF. In DNA form, the CDR3 reads TGCGCCAGCAGCTTGGACCCAGAGAGCACAGATACGCAGTATTTT.

The CDR3 reads CASSFGTGGQYGYTF. The CDR3 region has the DNA TGTGCCAGCAGCTTCGGAACAGGGGGCCAGTATGGCTACACCTTC. The rearrangement uses TRBV7-3 and TRBJ1-2; 9 bases map to TRBD1. The germline V gene has CDR1 SGHTA and CDR2 FQGTGA. The CDR3 extends over 15 amino acids. Losses at the gene ends were 3 bases for V and 5 bases for J; bases not matched to a gene: 7. The variable domain in full, completed from reference TRBV7-3 and TRBJ1-2, reads GAGVSQTPSNKVTEKGKYVELRCDPISGHTALYWYRQSLGQGPEFLIYFQGTGAADDSGLPNDRFFAVRPEGSVSTLKIQRTERGDSAVYLCASSFGTGGQYGYTFGSGTRLTVV.

V and J are TRBV6-5 and TRBJ1-2, with D possibly matching TRBD1 (5 bases). Trimming took off 0 bases at V and 6 bases at J, with 11 bases between the two ends. Germline CDR1 is MNHEY and CDR2 is SVGAGI. The CDR3 sequence is 14 residues long. The CDR3, as DNA: TGTGCCAGCAGTTACTCGGGGGGGGTCGATGGCTACACCTTC. Its translation is CASSYSGGVDGYTF.

The gene calls are TRBV19 and TRBJ1-2; 9 bases line up with TRBD1. CDR3 length: 12 residues. Germline CDR1 LNHDA, CDR2 SQIVND (reference sequence). V lost 7 bases, J lost 8 bases, and 5 bases stayed unmatched. The CDR3 loop reads CASIGTGRGYTF. The CDR3 bases are TGTGCCAGTATCGGGACAGGGCGAGGCTACACCTTC.

The CDR3 sequence is CASSSVRGSEEQFF. CDR3 sequence (DNA): TGTGCCAGCAGCTCGGTCAGGGGAAGTGAGGAGCAGTTCTTC. The chain has TRBV7-2 and TRBJ2-1, with a tentative D call TRBD1 (6 bases). In germline, CDR1 is SGHTA, CDR2 FQGNSA. This CDR3 comprises 14 residues. The V gene lost 4 bases and the J gene lost 10 bases, with 17 bases spanning the gap.

The CDR3 is CASSKAGEDLAKNIQYF. The CDR3 DNA follows: TGTGCCAGCAGCAAAGCAGGGGAGGATTTAGCCAAAAACATTCAGTACTTC. The chain is built from TRBV21-1 and TRBJ2-4; TRBD2, the D gene given by the table, was not confirmed from the DNA. TRBV21-1 is a documented pseudogene. The CDR3 totals 17 residues.

The J gene is TRBJ2-7, the V gene TRBV10-3; 7 positions match TRBD1. CDR1 is ENHRY, CDR2 SYGVKD, per germline. The CDR3 runs 15 residues. After removal of 3 bases from V and 3 bases from J, the junction contained 8 bases not matched to a gene. The CDR3 DNA sequence: TGTGCCATCAGTGATTCAGGGGGTAGGGGCTACGAGCAGTACTTC. Protein sequence: CAISDSGGRGYEQYF.

This chain joins TRBV2 and TRBJ2-5; tentative D call: TRBD1 (5 bases). This CDR3 contains 15 residues. Looked up from germline, CDR1 is SNHLY and CDR2 is FYNNEI. V was pared by 4 bases and J by 5 bases, with 17 bases between. CDR3 residues: CASSGVLGARETQYF. CDR3 bases: TGTGCCAGCAGTGGGGTCTTAGGGGCTCGGGAGACCCAGTACTTC.

About this clone: Other DNA sequences in this specimen translate into the identical CDR3. This chain links TRBV5-1 with TRBJ1-5; D gene unclear. V shed 0 bases and J shed 2 bases, with 6 bases lying between them. The CDR3 consists of 14 residues. The germline CDR1 and CDR2 sequences are SGHRS and YFSETQ. DNA for the CDR3: TGCGCCAGCAGCTTGGATGGGGGCAATCAGCCCCAGCATTTT. Its protein is CASSLDGGNQPQHF.